The 10 T cell receptor beta chains below come from one sample, sequenced in a study of cytomegalovirus exposure and HLA in healthy donors (dated by TCRdb to the late 2010s). The library was made by the immunoSEQ multiplex PCR assay. In its TCRdb copy, this immuneACCESS table keeps in-frame sequences only and misses some clones. Where compared with another copy, unresolved V genes explain less than half of these, and the others have no known cause. This sample is represented by 100,000 to 150,000 clones; approximately 89% of them were singletons. About 3.7% of the sample is held by the ten biggest clonotypes. Input material: PBMCs. These receptors all come from a man between 25 and 39 years old in good health and CMV-seronegative.

The chain has TRBV7-9 and TRBJ2-7, with TRBD1 identical over 7 bases. The V gene's germline CDR1 is SEHNR and CDR2 FQNEAQ (reference sequence). This CDR3 spans 15 amino acids. Losses at the gene ends were 3 bases for V and 3 bases for J; bases not matched to a gene: 8. This chain's CDR3 is CASSFQRQGGYEQYF. CDR3 DNA: TGTGCCAGCAGCTTTCAGCGACAGGGTGGCTACGAGCAGTACTTC.

CDR3 in DNA: TGTGCCAGCAGTGGGACGGAGACAGGGGTCTCTGGGGCCAACGTCCTGACTTTC. This translates into CASSGTETGVSGANVLTF. This chain joins TRBV6-1 and TRBJ2-6; 8 nucleotides agree with TRBD1. Germline CDR1 is MNHNS and CDR2 is SASEGT. This CDR3 comprises 18 residues. V lost 4 bases to trimming and J lost 0 bases; unmatched junction nucleotides: 8.

The CDR3 loop reads CASSLVFQGAEQYF. CDR3 DNA sequence: TGTGCCAGCAGCTTGGTTTTTCAGGGTGCCGAGCAGTACTTC. The rearrangement joins TRBV5-6 to TRBJ2-7, with D perhaps matching TRBD1 (5 bases). Germline lookup yields CDR1 SGHDT and CDR2 YYEEEE. The CDR3 runs 14 residues. The V end lost 0 bases, the J end lost 6 bases, and 13 bases lay between the germline ends.

This clone was counted between two and nine times. J is TRBJ2-1 and V is TRBV7-6; 9 bases line up with TRBD2. V shed 3 bases, J shed 6 bases, and the junction held 3 bases outside the gene matches. The CDR3 is 14 amino acids. Germline assignment: CDR1 SGHVS and CDR2 FNYEAQ. The CDR3 loop reads CASSLGLAPNEQFF. CDR3 nucleotides: TGTGCCAGCAGCTTGGGACTAGCCCCCAATGAGCAGTTCTTC.

This clone was observed once. The rearrangement uses TRBV6-5 and TRBJ2-5; 8 bases are shared with TRBD2. V dropped 3 bases and J dropped 3; count of bases not matched to a gene: 6. The CDR3 extends over 15 amino acids. Germline values: CDR1 MNHEY, CDR2 SVGAGI. CDR3 nucleotide sequence: TGTGCCAGCAGTTATCGCGGGGGGCGCGAAGAGACCCAGTACTTC. Amino acid sequence: CASSYRGGREETQYF.

The CDR3 is CASSQALHPGQGSTEQYF. The CDR3 DNA sequence: TGCGCCAGCAGCCAAGCCCTCCACCCGGGACAGGGGAGTACGGAGCAGTACTTC. The chain combines TRBV4-1 with TRBJ2-7, with TRBD1 matching over 10 bases. Looked up from germline, CDR1 is MGHRA and CDR2 is YSYEKL. V shed 1 base, J shed 7 bases, and the junction held 16 bases outside the gene matches. The CDR3 has 18 amino acids.

The chain links TRBV6-5 to TRBJ1-5; D call uncertain. The V end lost 8 bases, the J end lost 5 bases, and 13 bases lay between the germline ends. Germline assignment: CDR1 MNHEY and CDR2 SVGAGI. This CDR3 has 13 amino acids. The CDR3 loop is CASGRVGDQPQHF. CDR3 DNA: TGTGCCAGCGGTAGGGTGGGAGATCAGCCCCAGCATTTT.

The rearrangement uses TRBV6-5 and TRBJ2-7; the D gene is possibly TRBD1 (5 bases). Germline CDR1 reads MNHEY; CDR2 reads SVGAGI. This CDR3 has 15 amino acids. Deletions cut 4 bases from V and 1 base from J, with 14 bases between. CDR3 in DNA: TGTGCCAGCAGTTTGGGGCCGACAGATTCCTACGAGCAGTACTTC. Protein product: CASSLGPTDSYEQYF.

The rearrangement joins TRBV28 to TRBJ1-1, with 8 bases identical to TRBD1. This CDR3 is built from 12 residues. Germline CDR1 and CDR2: MDHEN and SYDVKM. The trim removed 9 bases at V and 7 bases at J, leaving 7 bases unmatched. In nucleotides, the CDR3 is TGTGCCAGTCGAGGACAGGGATTTGAAGCTTTCTTT. This encodes CASRGQGFEAFF. Variable domain in full (rest from reference TRBV28 and TRBJ1-1): DVKVTQSSRYLVKRTGEKVFLECVQDMDHENMFWYRQDPGLGLRLIYFSYDVKMKEKGDIPEGYSVSREKKERFSLILESASTNQTSMYLCASRGQGFEAFFGQGTRLTVV.

The chain's CDR3 is CASSFSALAGGRGETQYF. The CDR3, as DNA: TGTGCCAGCAGCTTCTCGGCCCTAGCGGGGGGGCGAGGAGAGACCCAGTACTTC. The V gene is TRBV11-2, the J gene TRBJ2-5; 12 bases are shared with TRBD2. With V trimmed by 3 bases and J by 4 bases, 12 bases remained unmatched. Germline V gives CDR1 SGHAT, CDR2 FQNNGV. This CDR3 has 18 residues.